This T cell receptor (beta chain) was sequenced in a study of beta chain features in type 1 diabetes. Sorting produced populations that all topped 98% purity. Isolated RNA was reverse transcribed in full, so expressed TCRB transcripts were sequenced. Libraries were prepared by immunoSEQ multiplex PCR; TCRdb keeps only in-frame clonotypes and omits some of them. The top ten hold about 0.95% of the sample, which has 150,000 to 200,000 clones, approximately 8% seen once. The CDR3 consists of 12 residues. Germline-derived CDR1 and CDR2 are GTSNPN and SVGIG (reference sequence). Study-level findings and limits: With patients and controls alike, PCR might favor shorter templates to an equal degree. Within each of all four CD4+ subsets, Type 1 diabetes patients had TCRB CDR3s that were moderately but significantly shorter.

Concerning this clone: Its antigen remains unknown.

The clonotype originates from a middle-aged woman with type 1 diabetes. The chain has TRBV30 and TRBJ2-3; the match to TRBD2 covers 7 bases. Sample: central memory CD4+ T cells from blood. CDR3 sequence (DNA): TGTGGTATGGCGGGAGCCGCAGATACGCAGTATTTT. It is translated as CGMAGAADTQYF.